This T cell receptor beta chain was obtained from a study of cytomegalovirus exposure and HLA in healthy donors. On the study more broadly: In terms of ancestry, the Caucasian-associated cluster contained 80% to 90% of the approximately 420 genotyped donors. Study-wide results and caveats: For cytomegalovirus status, the classifier reportedly gave diagnoses with high specificity and sensitivity.

The primer mix had 60 Vbeta and 13 Jbeta primers. In the authors' methods: Later analysis identified some 80 million unique TCR beta chains, around 10 million shared. Clones were read by immunoSEQ multiplex PCR, and TCRdb kept only the in-frame ones, dropping some. V and J calls and clone size are as listed in that table; D and trimming were resolved from the DNA. The sample has more than 140,000 clones; roughly 80% are singletons. This CDR3 region has 13 residues. Germline V gene sequence: CDR1 MNHEY, CDR2 SMNVEV (reference sequence). V dropped 0 bases and J dropped 2 bases, with 4 bases sitting between them. Concerning this clone itself: Its antigen is not known.

This TCR came from a female donor in good health and CMV-seronegative. The material sequenced was PBMCs. The V call is TRBV27, the J call TRBJ1-1; D is undetermined. This chain's CDR3 is CASSLSINTEAFF. CDR3 nucleotide sequence: TGTGCCAGCAGTTTATCTATTAACACTGAAGCTTTCTTT.